The T cell receptor (beta chain) described here comes from a study of human T cells and chemical hapten exposure. Time point indicated: patch test 1, 2 weeks after DPC sensitization. Treatment of the sample: therapeutic diphenylcyclopropenone sensitization with weekly scalp DPC. The CDR3 totals 18 residues. Germline values: CDR1 MDHEN, CDR2 SYDVKM. After removal of 6 bases from V and 2 bases from J, the junction contained 19 bases not matched to a gene. This clonotype occurred a few times. TCRdb analysed the RACE reads with MiXCR anew, one entry per CDR3 protein. The table shows approximately 82,000 distinct CDR3 sequences, with about 10% occurring only once.

This receptor was obtained from a man in his forties with alopecia areata. Some clones in this sample may be carry-over from other donors' samples. The chain uses TRBV28 and TRBJ2-7; 7 bases align to TRBD2. The sample in question was whole blood, obtained in connection with sensitization to the hapten diphenylcyclopropenone (DPC). In DNA form, the CDR3 reads TGTGCCAGCAGCCTCCCCACAAATCCGGGACTACCCACCTACGAGCAGTACTTC. Protein product: CASSLPTNPGLPTYEQYF.